This T cell receptor (beta chain) was identified during a study of T cell responses to AZD1222 COVID-19 vaccine. Whole-study results and caveats: The study reported that nearly half of spike-specific TCRs target unmutated variant regions. Repertoires were collected only later (after the peak T cell response had occurred). Spike-specific TCR breadth and depth were elevated following two AZD1222 doses.

Only in-frame clones appear in the TCRdb table, and some are missing; sequencing was by immunoSEQ multiplex PCR. The table lists 130,000 to 150,000 clones, more than 70% of them singletons, with roughly 1.5% in the top ten. To note about this clone: No antigen is known for it.

Second-dose recipients at about 4 or about 12 weeks were treated as one pooled group. The source was peripheral blood, collected 28 days after the second AZD1222 dose. The origin of this receptor is an adult who received the AZD1222 COVID-19 vaccine.

The CDR3 nucleotides read TGCGCCAGCAGCTTGGGGGGGACAGGGCCCTACGAGCAGTACTTC. It codes for CASSLGGTGPYEQYF. The chain is built from TRBV5-1 and TRBJ2-7, with 9 bases aligning to TRBD1. V trimming: 0 bases; J trimming: 2 bases; junction bases outside the gene matches: 3. Germline V gives CDR1 SGHRS, CDR2 YFSETQ. The CDR3 consists of 15 residues. The full variable domain, completed using reference TRBV5-1 and TRBJ2-7, is KAGVTQTPRYLIKTRGQQVTLSCSPISGHRSVSWYQQTPGQGLQFLFEYFSETQRNKGNFPGRFSGRQFSNSRSEMNVSTLELGDSALYLCASSLGGTGPYEQYFGPGTRLTVT.